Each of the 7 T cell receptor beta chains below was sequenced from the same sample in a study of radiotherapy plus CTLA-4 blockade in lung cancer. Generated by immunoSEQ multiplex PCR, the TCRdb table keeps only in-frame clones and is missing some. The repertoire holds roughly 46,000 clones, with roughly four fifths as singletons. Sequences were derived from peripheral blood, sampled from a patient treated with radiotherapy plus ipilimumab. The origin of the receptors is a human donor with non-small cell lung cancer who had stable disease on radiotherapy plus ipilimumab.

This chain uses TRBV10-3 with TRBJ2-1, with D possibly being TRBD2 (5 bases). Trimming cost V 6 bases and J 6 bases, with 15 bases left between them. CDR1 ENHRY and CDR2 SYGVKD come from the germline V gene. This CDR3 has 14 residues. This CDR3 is CAIRKTWTLNEQFF. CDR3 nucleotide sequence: TGTGCCATCAGGAAGACCTGGACTCTCAATGAGCAGTTCTTC.

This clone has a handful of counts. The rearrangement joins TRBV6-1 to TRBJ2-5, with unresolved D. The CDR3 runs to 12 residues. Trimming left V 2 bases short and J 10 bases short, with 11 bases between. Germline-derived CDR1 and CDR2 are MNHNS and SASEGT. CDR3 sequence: CASSESLNDQYF. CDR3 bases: TGTGCCAGCAGTGAATCCCTAAACGACCAGTACTTC.

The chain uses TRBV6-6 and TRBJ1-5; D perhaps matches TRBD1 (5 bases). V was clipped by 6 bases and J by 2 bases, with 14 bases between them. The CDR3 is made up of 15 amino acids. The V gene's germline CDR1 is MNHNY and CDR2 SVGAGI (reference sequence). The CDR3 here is CASRGTGRGNQPQHF. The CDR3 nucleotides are TGTGCCAGCAGGGGAACGGGACGGGGCAATCAGCCCCAGCATTTT.

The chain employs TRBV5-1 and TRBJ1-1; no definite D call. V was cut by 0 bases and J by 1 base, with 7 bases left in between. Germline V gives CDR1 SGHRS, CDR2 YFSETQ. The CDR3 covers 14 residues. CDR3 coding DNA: TGCGCCAGCAGCTTGGACCAGGCGAACACTGAAGCTTTCTTT. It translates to CASSLDQANTEAFF.

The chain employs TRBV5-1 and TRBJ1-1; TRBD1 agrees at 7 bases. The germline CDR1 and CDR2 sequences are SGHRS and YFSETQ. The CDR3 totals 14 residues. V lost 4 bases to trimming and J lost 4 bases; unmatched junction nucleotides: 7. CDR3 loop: CASSVVGGPTEAFF. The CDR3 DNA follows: TGCGCCAGCAGCGTAGTAGGGGGCCCCACTGAAGCTTTCTTT.

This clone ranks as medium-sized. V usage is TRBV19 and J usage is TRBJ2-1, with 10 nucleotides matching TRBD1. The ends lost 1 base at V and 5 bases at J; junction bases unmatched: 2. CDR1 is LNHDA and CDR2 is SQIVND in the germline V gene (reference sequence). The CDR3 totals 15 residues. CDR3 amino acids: CASSIGQGANNEQFF. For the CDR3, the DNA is TGTGCCAGTAGTATAGGACAGGGGGCAAACAATGAGCAGTTCTTC.

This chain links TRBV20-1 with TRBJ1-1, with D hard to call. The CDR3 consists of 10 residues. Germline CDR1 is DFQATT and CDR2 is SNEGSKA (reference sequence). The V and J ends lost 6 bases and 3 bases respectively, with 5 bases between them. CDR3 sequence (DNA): TGCAGTGCCCTCGACACTGAAGCTTTCTTT. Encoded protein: CSALDTEAFF.